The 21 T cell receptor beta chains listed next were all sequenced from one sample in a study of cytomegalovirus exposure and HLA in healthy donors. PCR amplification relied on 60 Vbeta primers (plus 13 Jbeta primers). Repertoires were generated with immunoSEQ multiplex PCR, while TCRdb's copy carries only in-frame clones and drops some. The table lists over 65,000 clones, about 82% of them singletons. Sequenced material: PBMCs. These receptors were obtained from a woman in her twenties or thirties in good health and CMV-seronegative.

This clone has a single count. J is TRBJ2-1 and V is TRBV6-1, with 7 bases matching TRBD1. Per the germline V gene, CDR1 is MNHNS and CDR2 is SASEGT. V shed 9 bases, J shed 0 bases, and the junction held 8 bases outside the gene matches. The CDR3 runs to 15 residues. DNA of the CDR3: TGTGCCAGACCCCGACAGGGTAGCTCCTACAATGAGCAGTTCTTC. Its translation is CARPRQGSSYNEQFF.

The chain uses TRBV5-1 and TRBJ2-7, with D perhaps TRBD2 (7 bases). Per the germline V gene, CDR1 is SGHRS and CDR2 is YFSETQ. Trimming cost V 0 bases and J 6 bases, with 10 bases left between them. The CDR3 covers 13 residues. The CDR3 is CASSLVGGREQYF. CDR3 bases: TGCGCCAGCAGCTTGGTCGGGGGGCGCGAGCAGTACTTC.

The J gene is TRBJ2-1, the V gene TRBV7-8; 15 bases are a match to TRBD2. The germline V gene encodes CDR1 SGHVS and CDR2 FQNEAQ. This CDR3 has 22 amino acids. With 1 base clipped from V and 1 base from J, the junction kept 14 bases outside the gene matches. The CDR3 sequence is CASSLGLKRTSGGAGSYNEQFF. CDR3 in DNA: TGTGCCAGCAGCTTAGGATTGAAAAGGACTAGCGGGGGGGCCGGGTCCTACAATGAGCAGTTCTTC.

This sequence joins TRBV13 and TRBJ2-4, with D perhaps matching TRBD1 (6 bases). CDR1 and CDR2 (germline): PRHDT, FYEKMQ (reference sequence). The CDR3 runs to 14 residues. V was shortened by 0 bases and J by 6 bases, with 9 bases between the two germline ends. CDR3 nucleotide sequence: TGTGCCAGCAGCTTAGGAACAGGGCCAAACATTCAGTACTTC. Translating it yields CASSLGTGPNIQYF.

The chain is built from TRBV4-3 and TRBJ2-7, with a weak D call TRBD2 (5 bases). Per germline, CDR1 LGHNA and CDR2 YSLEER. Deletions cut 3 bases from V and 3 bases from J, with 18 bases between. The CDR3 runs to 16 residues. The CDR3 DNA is TGCGCCAGCAGCCAGGCTGGTGGAGGAGGCGGCTACGAGCAGTACTTC. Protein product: CASSQAGGGGGYEQYF.

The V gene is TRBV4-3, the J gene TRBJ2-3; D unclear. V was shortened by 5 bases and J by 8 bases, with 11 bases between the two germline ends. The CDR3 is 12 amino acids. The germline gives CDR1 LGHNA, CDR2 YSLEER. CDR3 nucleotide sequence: TGCGCCAGCAGCTCACGAGTCGGTACGCAGTATTTT. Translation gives CASSSRVGTQYF.

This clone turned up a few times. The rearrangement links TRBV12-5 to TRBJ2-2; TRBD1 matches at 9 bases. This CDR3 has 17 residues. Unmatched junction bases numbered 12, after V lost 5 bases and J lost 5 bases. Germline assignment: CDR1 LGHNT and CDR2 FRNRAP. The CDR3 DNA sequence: TGTGCTAGTGGTCCCGGCAAGGGACAGGGAGTAACCGGGGAGCTGTTTTTT. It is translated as CASGPGKGQGVTGELFF.

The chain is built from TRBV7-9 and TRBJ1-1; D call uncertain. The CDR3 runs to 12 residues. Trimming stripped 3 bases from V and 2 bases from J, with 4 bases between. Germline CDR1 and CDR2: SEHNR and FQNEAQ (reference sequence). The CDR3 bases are TGTGCCAGCAGCTTCAGTAACACTGAAGCTTTCTTT. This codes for CASSFSNTEAFF.

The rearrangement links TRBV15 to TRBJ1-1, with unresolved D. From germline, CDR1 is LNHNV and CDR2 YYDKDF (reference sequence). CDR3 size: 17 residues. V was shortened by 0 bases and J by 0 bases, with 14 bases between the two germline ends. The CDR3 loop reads CATSRDKTGLMNTEAFF. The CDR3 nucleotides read TGTGCCACCAGCAGAGATAAAACTGGACTTATGAACACTGAAGCTTTCTTT.

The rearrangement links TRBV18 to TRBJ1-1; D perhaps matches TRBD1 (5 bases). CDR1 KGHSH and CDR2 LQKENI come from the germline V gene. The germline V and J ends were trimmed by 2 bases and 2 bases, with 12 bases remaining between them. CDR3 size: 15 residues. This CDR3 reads CASSPRADKNTEAFF. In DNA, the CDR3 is TGTGCCAGCTCACCAAGGGCGGACAAAAACACTGAAGCTTTCTTT.

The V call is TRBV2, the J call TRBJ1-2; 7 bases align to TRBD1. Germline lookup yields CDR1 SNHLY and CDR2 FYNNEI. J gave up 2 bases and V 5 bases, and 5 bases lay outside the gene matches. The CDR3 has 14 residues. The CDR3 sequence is CASSLRGQNYGYTF. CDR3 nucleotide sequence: TGTGCCAGCAGTTTAAGGGGACAGAACTATGGCTACACCTTC.

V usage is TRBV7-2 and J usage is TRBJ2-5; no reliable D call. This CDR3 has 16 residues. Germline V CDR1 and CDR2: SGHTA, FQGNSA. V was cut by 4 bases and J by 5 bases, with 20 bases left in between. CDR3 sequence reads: CASSSVRLLLSETQYF. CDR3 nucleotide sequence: TGTGCCAGCAGCTCGGTACGCCTTTTATTATCGGAGACCCAGTACTTC.

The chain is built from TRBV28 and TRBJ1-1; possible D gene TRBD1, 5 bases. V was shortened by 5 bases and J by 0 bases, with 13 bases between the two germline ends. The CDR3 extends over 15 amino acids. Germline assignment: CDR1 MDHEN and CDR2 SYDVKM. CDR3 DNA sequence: TGTGCCAGCAGTGCGCACAGGAGCCTGAACACTGAAGCTTTCTTT. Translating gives CASSAHRSLNTEAFF.

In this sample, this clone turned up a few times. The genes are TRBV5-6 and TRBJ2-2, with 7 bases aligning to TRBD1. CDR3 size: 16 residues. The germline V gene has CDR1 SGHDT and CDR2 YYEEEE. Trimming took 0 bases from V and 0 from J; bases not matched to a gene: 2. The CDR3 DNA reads TGTGCCAGCAGCTTGGAGAGGGGGCCGAACACCGGGGAGCTGTTTTTT. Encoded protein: CASSLERGPNTGELFF. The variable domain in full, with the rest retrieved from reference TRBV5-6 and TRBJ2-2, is DAGVTQSPTHLIKTRGQQVTLRCSPKSGHDTVSWYQQALGQGPQFIFQYYEEEERQRGNFPDRFSGHQFPNYSSELNVNALLLGDSALYLCASSLERGPNTGELFFGEGSRLTVL.

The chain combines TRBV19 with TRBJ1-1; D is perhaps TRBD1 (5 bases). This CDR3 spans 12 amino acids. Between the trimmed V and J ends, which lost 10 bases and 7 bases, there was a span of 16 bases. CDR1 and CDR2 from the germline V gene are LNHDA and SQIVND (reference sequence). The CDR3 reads CATPGSIREAFF. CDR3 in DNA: TGTGCCACGCCAGGGTCAATCCGTGAAGCTTTCTTT.

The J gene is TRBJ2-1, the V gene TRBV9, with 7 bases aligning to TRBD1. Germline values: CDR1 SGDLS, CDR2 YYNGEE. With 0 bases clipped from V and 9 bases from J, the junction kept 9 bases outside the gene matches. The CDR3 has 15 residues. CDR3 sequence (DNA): TGTGCCAGCAGCGTAGCTAATGAGGGGGCCAGTGAGCAGTTCTTC. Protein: CASSVANEGASEQFF.

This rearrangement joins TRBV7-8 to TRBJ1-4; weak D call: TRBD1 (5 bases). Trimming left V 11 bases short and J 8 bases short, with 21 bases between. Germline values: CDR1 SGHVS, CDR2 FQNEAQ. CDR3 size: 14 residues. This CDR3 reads CAGGSAKGMEKLFF. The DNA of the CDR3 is TGTGCCGGGGGGTCTGCTAAAGGCATGGAAAAACTGTTTTTT.

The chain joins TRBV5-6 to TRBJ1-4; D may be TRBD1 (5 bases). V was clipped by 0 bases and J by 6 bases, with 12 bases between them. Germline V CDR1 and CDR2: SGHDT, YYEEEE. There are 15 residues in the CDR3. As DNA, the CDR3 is TGTGCCAGCAGCTTGGGGGCAGGGTGGGATGAAAAACTGTTTTTT. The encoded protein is CASSLGAGWDEKLFF.

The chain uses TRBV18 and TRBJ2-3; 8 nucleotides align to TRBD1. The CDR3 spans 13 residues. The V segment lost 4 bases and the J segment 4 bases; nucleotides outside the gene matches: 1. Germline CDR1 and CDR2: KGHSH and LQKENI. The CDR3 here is CASSRTGSDTQYF. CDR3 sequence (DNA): TGTGCCAGCTCACGGACAGGGTCAGATACGCAGTATTTT.

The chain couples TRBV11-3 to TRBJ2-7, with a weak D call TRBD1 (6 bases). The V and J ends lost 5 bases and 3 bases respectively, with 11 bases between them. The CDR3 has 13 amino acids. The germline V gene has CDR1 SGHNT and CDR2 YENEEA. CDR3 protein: CASSRRGGYEQYF. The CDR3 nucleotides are TGTGCCAGCAGCCGAAGAGGGGGCTACGAGCAGTACTTC.

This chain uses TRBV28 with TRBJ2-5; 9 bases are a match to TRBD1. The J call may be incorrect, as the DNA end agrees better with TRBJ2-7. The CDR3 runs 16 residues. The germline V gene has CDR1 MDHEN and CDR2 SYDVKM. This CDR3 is CASSATGTGWSYEQYF. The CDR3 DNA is TGTGCCAGCAGTGCGACCGGGACAGGGTGGTCCTACGAGCAGTACTTC.